These 20 T cell receptor beta chains share one sample of origin, sequenced in a study of T cell responses to AZD1222 COVID-19 vaccine. Profiled with immunoSEQ multiplex PCR; TCRdb holds only in-frame clones, not every one. The sample has more than 100,000 clones, roughly 88% seen once. The sequencing here drew on peripheral blood, taken on day 0 of AZD1222 vaccination. The receptors derive from an adult in good health.

DNA of the CDR3: TGTGCCAGCAGTTACTCCGGGGCAGGGGCGTCCTACGAGCAGTACTTC. The encoded protein is CASSYSGAGASYEQYF. The chain carries TRBV6-5 and TRBJ2-7, with D maybe TRBD1 (6 bases). V lost 0 bases to trimming and J lost 1 base, with 13 bases between them. The CDR3 is 16 amino acids. From germline, CDR1 is MNHEY and CDR2 SVGAGI.

Only one count was recorded for this clone. This chain links TRBV19 with TRBJ2-5; D possibly corresponds to TRBD1 (6 bases). Germline loops: CDR1 LNHDA, CDR2 SQIVND (reference sequence). Trimming cost V 5 bases and J 4 bases, with 14 bases left between them. The CDR3 runs to 14 residues. The CDR3 loop reads CASSFRGIGETQYF. CDR3 DNA sequence: TGTGCCAGTAGTTTTAGGGGGATTGGAGAGACCCAGTACTTC.

The CDR3 loop is CASSQGLAGTYEQYF. The CDR3 DNA reads as TGTGCCAGCAGTCAGGGACTAGCGGGAACCTACGAGCAGTACTTC. The J gene is TRBJ2-7, the V gene TRBV6-5, with TRBD2 matching 13 bases. V gave up 5 bases and J gave up 2 bases; unmatched junction bases: 3. CDR3 length: 15 amino acids. Germline V gene lookup returns CDR1 MNHEY and CDR2 SVGAGI.

This clone was observed a single time. The CDR3 DNA reads TGTGCCAGCAGGACTAGGGGGGTGTCCTACGAGCAGTACTTC. The encoded protein is CASRTRGVSYEQYF. This chain links TRBV28 with TRBJ2-7; D tentatively reads TRBD1 or TRBD2 (6 bases each). Per the germline V gene, CDR1 is MDHEN and CDR2 is SYDVKM. V was cut by 6 bases and J by 1 base, with 13 bases left in between. The CDR3 is 14 amino acids.

This clone was counted only a few times. The gene calls are TRBV10-1 and TRBJ2-3; D may be TRBD1 or TRBD2 (5 bases each). The CDR3 covers 13 residues. V lost 2 bases, J lost 10 bases, and 13 bases lay in between. Germline V gene lookup returns CDR1 WNHNN and CDR2 SYGVQD (reference sequence). The CDR3 protein is CASSESRGTAQYF. The CDR3 DNA reads as TGCGCCAGCAGTGAGAGTCGAGGGACGGCGCAGTATTTT.

The rearrangement uses TRBV9 and TRBJ2-7; D is possibly TRBD1 or TRBD2 (7 bases each). Per germline, CDR1 SGDLS and CDR2 YYNGEE. The V gene lost 0 bases and the J gene lost 5 bases, with 12 bases spanning the gap. The CDR3 runs to 14 residues. CDR3 loop: CASSVEGAGDEQYF. CDR3 bases: TGTGCCAGCAGCGTAGAGGGGGCGGGAGACGAGCAGTACTTC.

The V gene is TRBV19, the J gene TRBJ1-5; TRBD1 might be the D (6 bases). In germline, CDR1 is LNHDA, CDR2 SQIVND (reference sequence). The CDR3 length is 15 residues. The V gene lost 5 bases and the J gene lost 0 bases, with 11 bases spanning the gap. In nucleotides, the CDR3 is TGTGCCAGTAGTCAAACAGGGAGTAGCAATCAGCCCCAGCATTTT. It translates to CASSQTGSSNQPQHF.

This chain links TRBV7-9 with TRBJ1-1; TRBD1 agrees at 7 bases. The germline gives CDR1 SEHNR, CDR2 FQNEAQ (reference sequence). The CDR3 is 14 amino acids. The J segment lost 8 bases and the V segment lost 6 bases, leaving 12 bases of the junction unmatched. The CDR3 coding sequence is TGTGCCAGCAGTAGTCCGGGACAGAGAGCCGAAGCTTTCTTT. It yields the protein CASSSPGQRAEAFF. The full variable domain, with the rest looked up from reference TRBV7-9 and TRBJ1-1, is DTGVSQNPRHKITKRGQNVTFRCDPISEHNRLYWYRQTLGQGPEFLTYFQNEAQLEKSRLLSDRFSAERPKGSFSTLEIQRTEQGDSAMYLCASSSPGQRAEAFFGQGTRLTVV.

This chain uses TRBV9 with TRBJ1-1; the match to TRBD1 covers 10 bases. CDR1 SGDLS and CDR2 YYNGEE come from the germline V gene. This CDR3 spans 16 amino acids. The ends lost 3 bases at V and 2 bases at J; junction bases unmatched: 7. As DNA, the CDR3 is TGTGCCAGCAGCGCAGGAGGACAGGGGGTTAACACTGAAGCTTTCTTT. Amino acid sequence: CASSAGGQGVNTEAFF.

The V gene is TRBV27, the J gene TRBJ2-3; TRBD1 matches at 8 bases. Trimming cost V 5 bases and J 5 bases; bases outside gene matches: 3. Germline CDR1 reads MNHEY; CDR2 reads SMNVEV (reference sequence). The length of the CDR3 is 13 residues. CDR3 sequence (DNA): TGTGCCAGCAGTCTACAGGGGGTAGATACGCAGTATTTT. It encodes CASSLQGVDTQYF.

The chain combines TRBV7-9 with TRBJ2-5; tentative D call: TRBD2 (6 bases). In germline, CDR1 is SEHNR, CDR2 FQNEAQ (reference sequence). The CDR3 is made up of 14 amino acids. Trimming stripped 1 base from V and 5 bases from J, with 11 bases between. CDR3 sequence: CASSLGGGAETQYF. In nucleotides, the CDR3 is TGTGCCAGCAGCTTAGGGGGCGGGGCGGAGACCCAGTACTTC.

The chain combines TRBV7-2 with TRBJ1-5; 9 bases fit TRBD1. V lost 8 bases to trimming and J lost 1 base; unmatched junction nucleotides: 3. The CDR3 totals 14 residues. CDR1 is SGHTA, CDR2 FQGNSA, per germline. Written as DNA, the CDR3 is TGTGCCAGCGGACAGGGGTTAAGCAATCAGCCCCAGCATTTT. It encodes CASGQGLSNQPQHF.

V usage is TRBV6-2 or TRBV6-3 and J usage is TRBJ2-7; 16 bases match TRBD2. This CDR3 spans 18 amino acids. The germline gives CDR1 MNHEY, CDR2 SVGEGT. V was pared by 4 bases and J by 0 bases, with 6 bases of the junction left unmatched. The CDR3 nucleotides are TGTGCCAGCAGTTTCAGGGGACTAGCGGGAGGGCCCTCCTACGAGCAGTACTTC. Protein: CASSFRGLAGGPSYEQYF.

Remarks on this clone: One end of the junction fails to match germline, which may point to a read error. This chain links TRBV6-5 with TRBJ1-1, with TRBD1 matching 7 bases. The CDR3 spans 14 residues. Per the germline V gene, CDR1 is MNHEY and CDR2 is SVGAGI. CDR3 DNA: TGTGCCAGCAGGATTACGACAGGGAACCCTGAAGCTTTCTTT. Residues: CASRITTGNPEAFF.

This chain uses TRBV25-1 with TRBJ1-5; the D is unclear. The CDR3 sequence is 12 residues long. Germline V gene lookup returns CDR1 MGHDK and CDR2 SYGVNS. Trimming removed 5 bases from V and 6 bases from J, with 8 bases in between. Here the CDR3 reads CASSNSGQPQHF. For the CDR3, the DNA is TGTGCCAGCAGTAACAGCGGTCAGCCCCAGCATTTT.

As regards this clone: The junction does not match germline at one end; this may be a read error. The chain recombines TRBV10-1 with TRBJ1-6; perhaps TRBD1 as D (5 bases). Germline assignment: CDR1 WNHNN and CDR2 SYGVQD (reference sequence). The CDR3 has 15 residues. The CDR3 protein is CPSCGRGPYNSPLHF. Here the CDR3 DNA reads TGCCCCAGCTGTGGGAGGGGCCCCTATAATTCACCCCTCCACTTT.

The V gene is TRBV2, the J gene TRBJ2-2, with D perhaps matching TRBD1 (5 bases). The ends were cut back, 4 bases at V and 8 bases at J, with 11 bases in the middle. The germline V gene has CDR1 SNHLY and CDR2 FYNNEI. The CDR3 spans 13 residues. The CDR3 DNA reads as TGTGCCAGCAGTGGGGTCCAGGGAGGGGAGCTGTTTTTT. It translates to CASSGVQGGELFF.

This chain uses TRBV11-3 with TRBJ2-5, with TRBD1 as a possible D gene (6 bases). CDR3 length: 18 residues. Germline V gives CDR1 SGHNT, CDR2 YENEEA. V was pared by 1 base and J by 0 bases, with 18 bases between. CDR3 amino acids: CASSLGRTAPRDQETQYF. CDR3 nucleotide sequence: TGTGCCAGCAGCTTAGGAAGGACAGCGCCTAGGGACCAAGAGACCCAGTACTTC.

V gene TRBV2 combines with J gene TRBJ2-2, with no clear D. V lost 7 bases, J lost 6 bases, and 9 bases lay in between. Germline CDR1 SNHLY, CDR2 FYNNEI. This CDR3 is built from 12 residues. The chain's CDR3 is CASIGFPGELFF. CDR3 nucleotide sequence: TGTGCCAGCATCGGATTCCCCGGGGAGCTGTTTTTT.

This chain uses TRBV19 with TRBJ1-1; 9 bases fit TRBD1. Germline-derived CDR1 and CDR2 are LNHDA and SQIVND (reference sequence). The CDR3 has 13 residues. Trimming cost V 3 bases and J 6 bases; bases outside gene matches: 2. CDR3 sequence (DNA): TGTGCCAGTAGTATCGGACAGGGGCCTGAAGCTTTCTTT. It is translated as CASSIGQGPEAFF.